The sequence of this T cell receptor (beta chain) was determined in a study of human T cells and chemical hapten exposure. It was the library that attached unique molecular identifiers to individual cDNA molecules. MiXCR, run by TCRdb on the RACE reads, gives a single entry per CDR3 protein. The sample carries 180,000 or so distinct CDR3 sequences, around 20% recorded once. Germline V gene data show CDR1 as SGHAT and CDR2 as FQNNGV. Trimming cost V 7 bases and J 0 bases, with 10 bases left between them. The CDR3 is 14 residues long. Regarding time point: patch test 1, 2 weeks after DPC sensitization. Treatment specified: therapeutic diphenylcyclopropenone sensitization with weekly scalp DPC.

This chain uses TRBV11-2 with TRBJ1-3; D is ambiguous. This sequence was found in a woman between 45 and 65 years old with alopecia areata. Some clones in this sample may be carry-over from other donors' samples. The sample here was whole blood, taken in connection with sensitization to the hapten diphenylcyclopropenone (DPC). The CDR3 nucleotides are TGTGCCAGCACCCCAGGCCTCTCTGGAAACACCATATATTTT. Its protein is CASTPGLSGNTIYF.